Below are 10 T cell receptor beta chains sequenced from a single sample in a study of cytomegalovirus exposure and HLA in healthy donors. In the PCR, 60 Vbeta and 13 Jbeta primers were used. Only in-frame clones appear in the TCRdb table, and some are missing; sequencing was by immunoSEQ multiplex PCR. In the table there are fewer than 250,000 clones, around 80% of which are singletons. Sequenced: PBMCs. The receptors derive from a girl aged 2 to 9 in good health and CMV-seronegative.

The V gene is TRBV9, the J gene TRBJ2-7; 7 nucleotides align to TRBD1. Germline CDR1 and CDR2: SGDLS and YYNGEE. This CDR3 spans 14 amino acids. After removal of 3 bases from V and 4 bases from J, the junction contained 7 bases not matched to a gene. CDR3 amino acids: CASSARTGPYEQYF. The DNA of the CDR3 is TGTGCCAGCAGCGCCCGGACAGGCCCGTACGAGCAGTACTTC.

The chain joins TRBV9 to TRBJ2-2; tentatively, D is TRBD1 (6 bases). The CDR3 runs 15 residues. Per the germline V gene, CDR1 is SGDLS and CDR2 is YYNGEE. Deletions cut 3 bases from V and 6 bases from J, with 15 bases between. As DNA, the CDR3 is TGTGCCAGCAGCGCTACGGGACAACCCCCCGGGGAGCTGTTTTTT. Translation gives CASSATGQPPGELFF.

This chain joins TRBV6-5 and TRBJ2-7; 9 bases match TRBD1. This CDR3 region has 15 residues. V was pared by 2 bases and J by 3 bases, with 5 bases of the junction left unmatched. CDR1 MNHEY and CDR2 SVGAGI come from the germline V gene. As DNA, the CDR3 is TGTGCCAGCAGTTACAGGGGACAGGGTGTCTACGAGCAGTACTTC. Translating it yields CASSYRGQGVYEQYF.

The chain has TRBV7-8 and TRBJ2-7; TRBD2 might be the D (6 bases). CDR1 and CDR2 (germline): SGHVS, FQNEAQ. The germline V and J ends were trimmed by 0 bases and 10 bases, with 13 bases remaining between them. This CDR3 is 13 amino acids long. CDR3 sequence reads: CASSLAQRADQYF. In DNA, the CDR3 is TGTGCCAGCAGCTTAGCCCAGCGGGCTGATCAGTACTTC.

CDR3 region: CASSLERGGRDITDTQYF. As DNA, the CDR3 is TGCGCCAGCAGCTTGGAACGGGGGGGCAGGGATATCACAGATACGCAGTATTTT. The chain couples TRBV5-1 to TRBJ2-3; 8 nucleotides match TRBD2. Germline loops: CDR1 SGHRS, CDR2 YFSETQ. Trimming removed 0 bases from V and 2 bases from J; junction bases left unmatched: 11. The CDR3 spans 18 residues.

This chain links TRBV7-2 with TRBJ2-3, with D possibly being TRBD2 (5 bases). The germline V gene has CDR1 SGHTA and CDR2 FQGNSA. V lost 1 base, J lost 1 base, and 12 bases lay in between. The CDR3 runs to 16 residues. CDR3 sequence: CASSLGGSSGTDTQYF. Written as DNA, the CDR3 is TGTGCCAGCAGCTTAGGTGGTAGTAGCGGCACAGATACGCAGTATTTT.

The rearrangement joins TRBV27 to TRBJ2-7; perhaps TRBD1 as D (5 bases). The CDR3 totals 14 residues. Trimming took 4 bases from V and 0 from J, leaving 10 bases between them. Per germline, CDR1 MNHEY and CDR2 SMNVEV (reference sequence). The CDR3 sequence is CASSWGSNSYEQYF. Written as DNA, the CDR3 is TGTGCCAGCAGTTGGGGCAGCAACTCCTACGAGCAGTACTTC.

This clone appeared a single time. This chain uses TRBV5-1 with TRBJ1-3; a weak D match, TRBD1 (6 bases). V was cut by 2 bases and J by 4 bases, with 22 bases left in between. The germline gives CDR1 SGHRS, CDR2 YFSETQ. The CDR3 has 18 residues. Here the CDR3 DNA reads TGCGCCAGCAGCTTAAGGACAGTCCCCAAGTTGTGGGGAAACACCATATATTTT. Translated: CASSLRTVPKLWGNTIYF.

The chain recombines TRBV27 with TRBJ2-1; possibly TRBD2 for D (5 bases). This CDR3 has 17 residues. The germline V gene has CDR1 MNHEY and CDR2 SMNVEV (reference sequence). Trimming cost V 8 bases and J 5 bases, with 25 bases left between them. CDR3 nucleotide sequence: TGTGCCAGCCACGCCTCCGGTGGCAGCGGTTATAACAATGAGCAGTTCTTC. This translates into CASHASGGSGYNNEQFF.

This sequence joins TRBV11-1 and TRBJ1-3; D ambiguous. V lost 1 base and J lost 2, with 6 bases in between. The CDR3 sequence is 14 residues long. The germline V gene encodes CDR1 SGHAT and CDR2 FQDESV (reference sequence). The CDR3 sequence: CASSLGGTGNTIYF. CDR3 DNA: TGTGCCAGCAGCTTAGGCGGGACTGGAAACACCATATATTTT. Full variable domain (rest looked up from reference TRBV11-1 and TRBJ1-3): EAEVAQSPRYKITEKSQAVAFWCDPISGHATLYWYRQILGQGPELLVQFQDESVVDDSQLPKDRFSAERLKGVDSTLKIQPAELGDSAMYLCASSLGGTGNTIYFGEGSWLTVV.